The clone carrying this TCR beta chain occurred many times. Its antigen is still unknown. The sample is drawn from a study of response to subunit inactivated influenza vaccine. This CDR3 spans 12 amino acids. The V gene lost 3 bases and the J gene lost 4 bases, with 5 bases spanning the gap. TCRdb ran MiXCR on the RT-PCR reads and lists one entry per CDR3 protein. This table holds about 520,000 distinct CDR3 sequences, approximately 7.3% found once. Findings and limits, study-wide: Few additional T cells are recruited per seasonal influenza vaccination, authors suggested.

The rearrangement joins TRBV12-3 or TRBV12-4 to TRBJ2-3; D unclear. This TCR came from a man aged 50-75 years who received an inactivated influenza vaccine. Sequencing used PBMCs from blood, obtained less than 30 months after vaccination. The CDR3 loop is CASSFSADTQYF. CDR3 coding DNA: TGTGCCAGCAGTTTTTCCGCAGATACGCAGTATTTT.